In this sample, the clone carrying this T cell receptor beta chain turned up many times. The antigen remains unidentified. The data belong to a study of Graves' ophthalmopathy and Graves' hyperthyroidism. General study findings and limits: In blood appeared most of the expanded thyroid clonotypes whose frequency exceeded 0.001. This model predicted ophthalmopathy progression (sensitivity around 71%, specificity 72.22%).

Orbital computed tomography, thyroid ultrasound, TRAb, serum thyroxine and clinical symptoms formed the basis of diagnosis. From fresh peripheral blood, over 9 ml in volume, the PBMCs were obtained. V was pared by 0 bases and J by 1 base, with 7 bases between. In germline, CDR1 is SGDLS, CDR2 YYNGEE. The CDR3 is made up of 14 amino acids. The study amplified TCR beta CDR3 regions using RNA transcripts. HTBI-primed RT-PCR formed the first round, and a multiplex PCR formed the second. TCRdb recomputed calls from the multiplex PCR reads with MiXCR, one row per CDR3 protein. The top ten hold roughly 42% of the sample, which has under 250,000 distinct CDR3 sequences, about 22% seen once.

The specimen was peripheral blood. The gene calls are TRBV9 and TRBJ1-1, with D hard to call. The TCR was taken from a woman aged 45 to 65 with Graves' ophthalmopathy. In DNA, the CDR3 is TGTGCCAGCAGCGTAGAACCGCAGAACACTGAAGCTTTCTTT. It is translated as CASSVEPQNTEAFF.